These T cell receptor beta chains were read from a single sample in a study of beta chain features in type 1 diabetes. Assay: immunoSEQ multiplex PCR; the TCRdb copy retains only in-frame clones and omits some. The top ten hold less than 0.45% of the sample, which has 300,000 to 400,000 clones, 7.5% to 9% seen once. Material for sequencing was central memory CD4+ T cells from blood. The receptor set was obtained from a young woman in good health. CDR3s include the opening cysteine and the closing phenylalanine or tryptophan. D genes are given only for firm matches. The size field is filled for only some rows; it gives once, few, many or a size class.

CDR3: CASSKDRISEQFF; DNA: TGTGCCAGTAGTAAGGACAGGATTAGCGAGCAGTTCTTC; V: TRBV19; D: TRBD1; J: TRBJ2-1; size: many
CDR3: CASSSPTGLDTQYF; DNA: TGTGCCAGCAGTTCCCCGACAGGGTTAGATACGCAGTATTTT; V: TRBV28; D: TRBD1; J: TRBJ2-3; size: few
CDR3: CASSQVTRGTDTQYF; DNA: TGTGCCAGCAGCCAAGTAACCCGGGGCACAGATACGCAGTATTTT; V: TRBV5-5; D: .; J: TRBJ2-3; size: few
CDR3: CASSLGQRNEQFF; DNA: TGTGCCAGCAGCTTAGGTCAGCGCAATGAGCAGTTCTTC; V: TRBV7-9; D: .; J: TRBJ2-1; size: .
CDR3: CASTHGGAAPYEQYF; DNA: TGTGCCAGCACCCACGGGGGGGCTGCTCCCTACGAGCAGTACTTC; V: TRBV28; D: TRBD2; J: TRBJ2-7; size: many
CDR3: CASSLSQGASNQPQHF; DNA: TGTGCCAGCAGCCTATCACAGGGGGCGAGCAATCAGCCCCAGCATTTT; V: TRBV7-2; D: TRBD1; J: TRBJ1-5; size: few
CDR3: CASSLGAPTYEQYF; DNA: TGCGCCAGCAGCTTGGGTGCCCCGACCTACGAGCAGTACTTC; V: TRBV5-1; D: .; J: TRBJ2-7; size: few
CDR3: CASSDSRDLSETQYF; DNA: TGTGCCAGCAGTGACTCCCGTGACCTGTCGGAGACCCAGTACTTC; V: TRBV25-1; D: .; J: TRBJ2-5; size: .
CDR3: CATSRRGETQYF; DNA: TGTGCCACCAGCCGCCGAGGAGAGACCCAGTACTTC; V: TRBV15; D: .; J: TRBJ2-5; size: few
CDR3: CASGPDRGETQYF; DNA: TGTGCCAGCGGTCCCGATCGAGGGGAGACCCAGTACTTC; V: TRBV7-2; D: .; J: TRBJ2-5; size: few
CDR3: CASSVALGLGGETQYF; DNA: TGTGCCAGCAGCGTAGCCCTGGGACTAGGGGGAGAGACCCAGTACTTC; V: TRBV9; D: TRBD2; J: TRBJ2-5; size: few
CDR3: CASSLYSRGTEQFF; DNA: TGTGCCAGCAGTTTATACTCTCGGGGGACTGAGCAGTTCTTC; V: TRBV27; D: .; J: TRBJ2-1; size: .
CDR3: CASSLDGQGSPSF; DNA: TGTGCCAGCAGCTTGGATGGACAGGGGTCCCCTTCCTTC; V: TRBV11-2; D: TRBD1; J: TRBJ1-2; size: .
CDR3: CASSLLAGETQYF; DNA: TGTGCCAGCAGCTTACTAGCGGGAGAGACCCAGTACTTC; V: TRBV7-2; D: TRBD2; J: TRBJ2-5; size: few
CDR3: CASTQPGLADTTDTQYF; DNA: TGTGCCAGCACCCAACCTGGACTAGCGGACACCACAGATACGCAGTATTTT; V: TRBV2; D: TRBD2; J: TRBJ2-3; size: few
CDR3: CASSPPLQGNADTQYF; DNA: TGCGCCAGCAGCCCCCCCCTTCAGGGAAATGCAGATACGCAGTATTTT; V: TRBV5-1; D: .; J: TRBJ2-3; size: many
CDR3: CASTGGNFYEQYF; DNA: TGTGCCAGCACAGGCGGGAATTTTTACGAGCAGTACTTC; V: TRBV28; D: .; J: TRBJ2-7; size: .
CDR3: CASTLIHTEAFF; DNA: TGTGCCAGCACCCTCATCCACACTGAAGCTTTCTTT; V: TRBV2; D: .; J: TRBJ1-1; size: .
CDR3: CASSFGGSGYEQYF; DNA: TGCGCCAGCAGCTTTGGCGGGAGCGGTTACGAGCAGTACTTC; V: TRBV5-1; D: TRBD2; J: TRBJ2-7; size: .
CDR3: CASSLTSTGGHQETQYF; DNA: TGTGCCAGCAGCTTAACGTCGACGGGAGGGCACCAAGAGACCCAGTACTTC; V: TRBV7-3; D: TRBD2; J: TRBJ2-5; size: few
CDR3: CASSGLAGGYEQFF; DNA: TGTGCCAGCAGTGGACTAGCGGGAGGGTATGAGCAGTTCTTC; V: TRBV28; D: TRBD2; J: TRBJ2-1; size: .
CDR3: CASSDFYEQYF; DNA: TGTGCCAGCAGCGACTTCTACGAGCAGTACTTC; V: TRBV27; D: .; J: TRBJ2-7; size: many
CDR3: CASRSVAGYEQFF; DNA: TGTGCCAGCAGGAGTGTAGCGGGCTATGAGCAGTTCTTC; V: TRBV28; D: TRBD2; J: TRBJ2-1; size: .
CDR3: CAVILDSFNTEAFF; DNA: TGTGCTGTAATACTTGACAGTTTCAACACTGAAGCTTTCTTT; V: TRBV2; D: .; J: TRBJ1-1; size: .
CDR3: CSVSTRGGEGYTF; DNA: TGCAGCGTGTCGACCAGGGGCGGTGAAGGCTACACCTTC; V: TRBV29-1; D: .; J: TRBJ1-2; size: .
CDR3: CASSASRDAGADTQYF; DNA: TGTGCCAGCAGCGCCTCTCGGGACGCAGGGGCAGATACGCAGTATTTT; V: TRBV7-2; D: .; J: TRBJ2-3; size: few
CDR3: CASSQGQSGANVLTF; DNA: TGTGCCAGCAGCCAAGGGCAGTCTGGGGCCAACGTCCTGACTTTC; V: TRBV5-4; D: .; J: TRBJ2-6; size: few
CDR3: CASTALTGHEQFF; DNA: TGTGCCAGCACGGCCCTCACGGGTCATGAGCAGTTCTTC; V: TRBV25-1; D: .; J: TRBJ2-1; size: many
CDR3: CAWSASFTGSALEQLFF; DNA: TGTGCCTGGAGTGCCTCCTTTACAGGTTCCGCCCTTGAACAACTGTTTTTT; V: TRBV30; D: .; J: TRBJ1-4; size: few
CDR3: CASSPQDGRHTDTQYF; DNA: TGTGCCAGCAGCCCGCAAGACGGACGACATACAGATACGCAGTATTTT; V: TRBV7-3; D: .; J: TRBJ2-3; size: .
CDR3: CASSSRAQGRAYEQYF; DNA: TGTGCCAGCAGCTCTCGGGCACAGGGAAGGGCCTACGAGCAGTACTTC; V: TRBV5-6; D: .; J: TRBJ2-7; size: few
CDR3: CASSWLGGMETQYF; DNA: TGTGCCAGCAGCTGGTTAGGGGGGATGGAGACCCAGTACTTC; V: TRBV5-4; D: .; J: TRBJ2-5; size: few
CDR3: CASRLIGTEYNEQFF; DNA: TGTGCCAGCCGCCTTATCGGGACAGAGTACAATGAGCAGTTCTTC; V: TRBV11-2; D: TRBD1; J: TRBJ2-1; size: once
CDR3: CASRGETSYNEQFF; DNA: TGTGCCAGCAGGGGGGAGACCTCCTACAATGAGCAGTTCTTC; V: TRBV6-5; D: .; J: TRBJ2-1; size: .
CDR3: CASTPGGMNTEAFF; DNA: TGTGCCAGCACCCCCGGGGGGATGAACACTGAAGCTTTCTTT; V: TRBV28; D: .; J: TRBJ1-1; size: few
CDR3: CATSRDPGTYEQYF; DNA: TGTGCCACCAGCAGAGACCCAGGGACCTACGAGCAGTACTTC; V: TRBV15; D: .; J: TRBJ2-7; size: many
CDR3: CASSGQGESGQYF; DNA: TGCGCCAGCAGTGGACAGGGAGAAAGCGGGCAGTACTTC; V: TRBV10-2; D: TRBD1; J: TRBJ2-7; size: .
CDR3: CASSWDRGYLEQYF; DNA: TGTGCCAGCAGTTGGGACAGGGGCTATCTTGAGCAGTACTTC; V: TRBV2; D: TRBD1; J: TRBJ2-7; size: few
CDR3: CASSPPPTRQQYF; DNA: TGTGCCAGCAGCCCACCTCCTACGAGGCAGCAGTACTTC; V: TRBV7-2; D: .; J: TRBJ2-7; size: few